These 6 T cell receptor beta chains originate from one sample sequenced in a study of beta chain features in type 1 diabetes. Expressed TCRB transcripts were sequenced because the isolated RNA had all been reverse transcribed beforehand. The assay was immunoSEQ multiplex PCR, and TCRdb's table has in-frame clones only and misses some. In the table there are about 410,000 clones, approximately 15% of which are singletons. The sequencing sample was made of naive CD4+ T cells from blood. The receptors derive from a man aged 30 to 45 in good health.

The chain is built from TRBV27 and TRBJ2-7; D gene uncertain. The germline V and J ends were trimmed by 6 bases and 3 bases, with 12 bases remaining between them. The CDR3 totals 13 residues. Germline V gives CDR1 MNHEY, CDR2 SMNVEV (reference sequence). The CDR3 sequence: CASSPAWLYEQYV. The CDR3 nucleotides are TGTGCCAGCAGCCCCGCTTGGCTCTACGAGCAGTACGTC.

The V call is TRBV4-3, the J call TRBJ2-4, with TRBD2 matching over 8 bases. V gave up 0 bases and J gave up 1 base; unmatched junction bases: 5. The CDR3 length is 17 residues. Germline CDR1 is LGHNA and CDR2 is YSLEER. CDR3 sequence (DNA): TGCGCCAGCAGCCAAGATCGGGCTAGCGGGGCCAAAAACATTCAGTACTTC. Translating gives CASSQDRASGAKNIQYF.

This chain joins TRBV9 and TRBJ2-4, with 10 bases aligning to TRBD2. V shed 0 bases, J shed 5 bases, and the junction held 5 bases outside the gene matches. The CDR3 has 16 amino acids. CDR1 SGDLS and CDR2 YYNGEE come from the germline V gene. CDR3 residues: CASSVGLAGVENIQYF. The CDR3 region has the DNA TGTGCCAGCAGCGTAGGTCTAGCGGGGGTCGAAAACATTCAGTACTTC.

The rearrangement links TRBV7-2 to TRBJ1-1; D is ambiguous. Germline CDR1 SGHTA, CDR2 FQGNSA. The V and J ends lost 0 bases and 8 bases respectively, with 16 bases between them. The CDR3 contains 15 residues. CDR3 nucleotide sequence: TGTGCCAGCAGCTTAGCTGGCACGGACCCTCGAGAAGCTTTCTTT. Its translation: CASSLAGTDPREAFF.

This sequence joins TRBV6-6 and TRBJ2-3; 9 nucleotides agree with TRBD1. CDR1 is MNHNY and CDR2 is SVGAGI in the germline V gene (reference sequence). V lost 8 bases, J lost 2 bases, and 11 bases stayed unmatched. This CDR3 is 16 amino acids long. The CDR3 DNA reads as TGTGCCAGCCTCCACGCGGGGACAGGGATCACAGATACGCAGTATTTT. Its protein product is CASLHAGTGITDTQYF.

This clone was observed many times. The chain employs TRBV29-1 and TRBJ1-2; D is unresolved. V was cut by 0 bases and J by 8 bases, with 10 bases left in between. The CDR3 is made up of 12 amino acids. Germline V lookup: CDR1 SQVTM, CDR2 ANQGSEA. Here the CDR3 DNA reads TGCAGCGTTGAAGATCGGAGGATAGGCTACACCTTC. As protein: CSVEDRRIGYTF.